A selection of T cell receptor beta chains follows, all from one sample in a study of early T cells in non-severe SARS-CoV-2 infection. From the 5' RACE reads, TCRdb called clonotypes with MiXCR, one entry per CDR3 protein. The top ten hold under 10% of the sample, which has approximately 68,000 distinct CDR3 sequences, over 9% seen once. The sample was whole blood, taken at baseline. The receptor set was obtained from an adult who was a healthcare worker with PCR-confirmed SARS-CoV-2 infection or an uninfected control (not recorded which). The CDR3 runs from the conserved cysteine through the conserved F or W. Fields, in order: CDR3 length, D gene, J gene, clone size, V gene, CDR3 protein, CDR3 DNA. A D gene is named only where the DNA matches it firmly. The size of a clone is reported for some rows only, either as once, few or many, or as a class for expanded clones.

>14|TRBD1|TRBJ2-1|.|TRBV6-4
CASSSGTELNEQFF
TGTGCCAGCAGCTCCGGGACAGAACTCAATGAGCAGTTCTTC
>13|.|TRBJ1-2|.|TRBV6-5
CASSPDGSIGYTF
TGTGCCAGCAGTCCTGACGGAAGTATAGGCTACACCTTC
>16|.|TRBJ1-3|many|TRBV13
CASSLGTEFSGNTIYF
TGTGCCAGCAGCTTAGGGACCGAATTCTCTGGAAACACCATATATTTT
>12|.|TRBJ2-3|few|TRBV18
CASSPDPDTQYF
TGTGCCAGCTCACCCGACCCAGATACGCAGTATTTT
>13|TRBD1|TRBJ2-7|.|TRBV10-3
CASGTGGMNEQYF
TGTGCCAGCGGGACAGGGGGCATGAACGAGCAGTACTTC
>15|.|TRBJ1-6|few|TRBV2
CASSGGRVVNSPLHF
TGTGCCAGCAGTGGGGGGAGGGTCGTCAATTCACCCCTCCACTTT
>13|.|TRBJ1-1|.|TRBV6-5
CASTPSLHTEAFF
TGTGCCAGCACACCATCCCTACACACTGAAGCTTTCTTT
>17|TRBD1|TRBJ1-4|medium-sized|TRBV5-1
CASSRGTGTGRNEKLFF
TGCGCCAGCAGCCGGGGGACCGGGACAGGGAGGAATGAAAAACTGTTTTTT
>14|.|TRBJ2-7|.|TRBV4-1
CASSQELVIYEQYF
TGCGCCAGCAGCCAAGAGTTGGTCATTTACGAGCAGTACTTC
>15|.|TRBJ1-1|.|TRBV19
CASNSHPEGETEAFF
TGTGCCTCTAACAGCCACCCCGAAGGAGAGACTGAAGCTTTCTTT
>13|.|TRBJ1-2|.|TRBV5-6
CASSLQGDYGYTF
TGTGCCAGCAGCTTACAGGGTGACTATGGCTACACCTTC
>12|.|TRBJ2-1|.|TRBV4-1
CASSQEGDEQFF
TGCGCCAGCAGCCAAGAGGGGGATGAGCAGTTCTTC
>15|TRBD2|TRBJ2-1|.|TRBV5-1
CASSTLAGGNNEQFF
TGCGCCAGCAGCACACTAGCGGGGGGGAACAATGAGCAGTTCTTC
>14|TRBD1|TRBJ2-5|.|TRBV7-9
CVSSEWTGAETQYF
TGTGTCAGCAGCGAATGGACAGGGGCCGAGACCCAGTACTTC
>14|.|TRBJ1-4|.|TRBV20-1
CSTNTGPFPEKLFF
TGCAGTACCAACACAGGGCCCTTCCCGGAAAAACTGTTTTTT
>14|.|TRBJ1-1|few|TRBV30
CAWSGPVPNTEAFF
TGTGCCTGGAGTGGACCTGTCCCGAACACTGAAGCTTTCTTT
>15|TRBD1|TRBJ2-3|.|TRBV11-2
CASSLGTGGTDTQYF
TGTGCCAGCAGCTTAGGTACAGGGGGCACAGATACGCAGTATTTT
>14|.|TRBJ2-5|.|TRBV11-3
CASSQDWVAETQYF
TGTGCCAGCAGCCAAGACTGGGTGGCCGAGACCCAGTACTTC
>14|TRBD1|TRBJ2-5|.|TRBV7-9
CASSRTGTEETQYF
TGTGCCAGCAGCCGAACCGGGACAGAAGAGACCCAGTACTTC
>15|.|TRBJ1-5|.|TRBV27
CASSLRARPNQPQHF
TGTGCCAGCAGTTTAAGGGCGCGACCCAATCAGCCCCAGCATTTT
>14|.|TRBJ1-2|few|TRBV30
CAWIPQASWGGYTF
TGTGCCTGGATCCCGCAGGCCTCCTGGGGTGGCTACACCTTC
>14|.|TRBJ2-3|many|TRBV7-9
CASRTWGGGDTQYF
TGTGCCAGCAGGACTTGGGGGGGCGGAGATACGCAGTATTTT
>13|.|TRBJ2-4|many|TRBV7-2
CASSPRGGDIQYF
TGTGCCAGCAGCCCTCGGGGCGGAGACATTCAGTACTTC
>13|.|TRBJ2-7|few|TRBV7-9
CASSSQALAEQYF
TGTGCCAGCAGCTCACAGGCTTTGGCTGAGCAGTACTTC
>19|.|TRBJ1-1|many|TRBV4-1
CASSRISPQGPPLNTEAFF
TGCGCCAGCAGCCGGATTTCCCCTCAGGGCCCACCACTCAACACTGAAGCTTTCTTT
>14|.|TRBJ1-3|few|TRBV5-1
CASMDGHSGNTIYF
TGCGCCAGCATGGACGGCCACTCTGGAAACACCATATATTTT
>15|.|TRBJ2-7|many|TRBV19
CASSRGGGAPYEQYF
TGTGCCAGTAGTCGCGGCGGAGGGGCCCCCTACGAGCAGTACTTC
>14|TRBD1|TRBJ1-5|few|TRBV5-1
CASSTGVESQPQHF
TGCGCCAGCAGCACAGGGGTCGAGAGTCAGCCCCAGCATTTT
>16|TRBD2|TRBJ2-1|.|TRBV4-1
CASSQDGGGDYNEQFF
TGCGCCAGCAGCCAAGATGGCGGGGGGGATTACAATGAGCAGTTCTTC
>14|TRBD1|TRBJ1-1|few|TRBV20-1
CSAVGGQAGTEAFF
TGCAGTGCTGTCGGCGGACAGGCTGGGACTGAAGCTTTCTTT
>15|.|TRBJ2-6|many|TRBV12-3/TRBV12-4
CASSSQGSGANVLTF
TGTGCCAGCAGTTCCCAGGGATCTGGGGCCAACGTCCTGACTTTC
>15|TRBD1|TRBJ2-1|many|TRBV5-5
CASSSVGQAGNEQFF
TGTGCCAGCAGCTCAGTCGGACAGGCTGGCAATGAGCAGTTCTTC
>13|.|TRBJ2-3|few|TRBV19
CASSTRDEDTQYF
TGTGCCAGTAGTACTCGGGACGAGGATACGCAGTATTTT